Following are 13 T cell receptor beta chains from one sample sequenced in a study of regulatory T cells in long-lasting Graves disease. According to the study, TCR beta libraries were built with iRepertoire HTBI primers and CDR3-region Arm-PCR. From the multiplex PCR reads, TCRdb called clonotypes with MiXCR, one entry per CDR3 protein. The table records roughly 500,000 distinct CDR3 sequences, 20% to 25% of them present only once. Stated time point: persistent/refractory GD, antithyroid drugs over 5 years with positive TRAb. Extracted RNA from PBMCs served as the source of the TCR library. The specimen was peripheral blood mononuclear cells (PBMCs), collected when the disease was refractory, from a patient treated with antithyroid drugs. The receptors were sampled from a female donor with Graves disease.

This clonotype was counted ten times or more. The chain uses TRBV20-1 and TRBJ1-4; D gene ambiguous. CDR1 is DFQATT, CDR2 SNEGSKA, per germline (reference sequence). This CDR3 is built from 13 residues. V was clipped by 6 bases and J by 4 bases, with 12 bases between them. CDR3 DNA sequence: TGCAGTGCCTTGCCAAGCAGTAATGAAAAACTGTTTTTT. Its protein product is CSALPSSNEKLFF.

J is TRBJ2-6 and V is TRBV20-1; no clear D. Trimming left V 1 base short and J 0 bases short, with 13 bases between. The CDR3 contains 17 residues. Germline V gene lookup returns CDR1 DFQATT and CDR2 SNEGSKA (reference sequence). The CDR3 DNA follows: TGCAGTGCTAGAGTAACAGCAAGGAGCTCTGGGGCCAACGTCCTGACTTTC. It is translated as CSARVTARSSGANVLTF.

The CDR3: CASGKPDRGPEQYF. The CDR3, as DNA: TGTGCCAGCGGTAAGCCGGACAGGGGGCCCGAGCAGTACTTC. The chain couples TRBV27 to TRBJ2-7; 11 nucleotides line up with TRBD1. Germline loops: CDR1 MNHEY, CDR2 SMNVEV (reference sequence). The CDR3 extends over 14 amino acids. V lost 8 bases, J lost 6 bases, and 9 bases stayed unmatched.

The sample holds many counts of this clonotype. The rearrangement links TRBV28 to TRBJ1-5; D is uncertain. The length of the CDR3 is 12 residues. Trimming took 11 bases from V and 5 from J, leaving 13 bases between them. Germline CDR1 reads MDHEN; CDR2 reads SYDVKM. The CDR3 DNA reads as TGTGCCGCCCACCGAGCGGATCAGCCCCAGCATTTT. Translating gives CAAHRADQPQHF.

As to this clonotype: This may stem from a read error, because a much larger clone lies one nucleotide away. The rearrangement links TRBV6-5 to TRBJ1-1; D gene unclear. CDR3 size: 14 residues. Germline CDR1 and CDR2: MNHEY and SVGAGI. CDR3 coding DNA: TGTGCCAGCAGTTACTCGATCTTGAACACTGAAGCTTCCTTT. Protein product: CASSYSILNTEASF.

With regard to this clonotype: A much larger clone lies a single base off, so this may be a read error. This chain links TRBV5-1 with TRBJ1-1, with 8 bases fitting TRBD1. This CDR3 is 14 amino acids long. Germline CDR1 is SGHRS and CDR2 is YFSETQ. In DNA, the CDR3 is TGCACCAGCAGCTTGGCGTCGGGACAGGCTCAAGCTTTCTTT. Translated, it gives CTSSLASGQAQAFF.

The J gene is TRBJ1-5, the V gene TRBV12-3 or TRBV12-4, with 8 bases lining up with TRBD1. V lost 6 bases and J lost 7; bases outside the gene matches: 8. CDR3 length equals 14 residues. CDR3 region: CASRRTGNSQPQHF. The CDR3 bases are TGTGCCAGCAGACGGACAGGGAACAGCCAGCCCCAGCATTTT.

The gene calls are TRBV7-6 and TRBJ2-2, with D uncertain. This CDR3 comprises 20 residues. The V gene lost 4 bases and the J gene lost 0 bases, with 24 bases spanning the gap. Germline V gives CDR1 SGHVS, CDR2 FNYEAQ. The CDR3 sequence: CASSWILVSQWSPNTGELFF. In nucleotides, the CDR3 is TGTGCCAGCAGCTGGATTCTTGTGTCTCAGTGGTCGCCGAACACCGGGGAGCTGTTTTTT.

This clonotype was found many times. The V gene is TRBV11-2, the J gene TRBJ1-1; D possibly corresponds to TRBD1 (5 bases). The CDR3 runs 17 residues. The germline gives CDR1 SGHAT, CDR2 FQNNGV. V lost 1 base and J lost 2, with 17 bases in between. The CDR3 region is CASSLAPLGGGNTEAFF. For the CDR3, the DNA is TGTGCCAGCAGCTTAGCCCCCCTCGGCGGGGGTAACACTGAAGCTTTCTTT.

This clonotype came up a few times. The chain carries TRBV5-1 and TRBJ2-7; the D is unclear. Germline lookup yields CDR1 SGHRS and CDR2 YFSETQ. Trimming cost V 7 bases and J 6 bases, with 11 bases left between them. This CDR3 has 11 residues. The DNA of the CDR3 is TGCGCCAGCCGTAATATGGGCGAGCAGTACTTC. This encodes CASRNMGEQYF.

Ten or more counts support this clonotype. The CDR3 loop reads CASSLFLSLSASDWVTQYF. The CDR3 DNA sequence: TGTGCCAGCAGTTTATTCTTAAGCCTCTCCGCTAGCGATTGGGTGACCCAGTACTTC. The chain employs TRBV28 and TRBJ2-5; a weak D match, TRBD2 (6 bases). This CDR3 is built from 19 residues. V was cut by 1 base and J by 7 bases, with 28 bases left in between. Looked up from germline, CDR1 is MDHEN and CDR2 is SYDVKM.

The CDR3, as DNA: TGTGCCAGTAGTATAACAGGGAAGTACCCTGAAGCTTTCTTT. Translated: CASSITGKYPEAFF. The chain carries TRBV19 and TRBJ1-1; perhaps TRBD1 as D (6 bases). Germline CDR1 and CDR2: LNHDA and SQIVND (reference sequence). The CDR3 contains 14 residues. V was shortened by 2 bases and J by 6 bases, with 13 bases between the two germline ends.

This clonotype has a count of ten or more. This chain uses TRBV15 with TRBJ1-6; D gene uncertain. Per the germline V gene, CDR1 is LNHNV and CDR2 is YYDKDF (reference sequence). The V end was cut by 0 bases, the J end by 0 bases, with 12 bases between. This CDR3 is built from 18 residues. The CDR3 DNA reads as TGTGCCACCAGCAGAGATGCGGGGAGCAGCTCCTATAATTCACCCCTCCACTTT. Protein product: CATSRDAGSSSYNSPLHF. Based on the CDR3 plus reference TRBV15 and TRBJ1-6, the full variable domain is DAMVIQNPRYQVTQFGKPVTLSCSQTLNHNVMYWYQQKSSQAPKLLFHYYDKDFNNEADTPDNFQSRRPNTSFCFLDIRSPGLGDTAMYLCATSRDAGSSSYNSPLHFGNGTRLTVT.